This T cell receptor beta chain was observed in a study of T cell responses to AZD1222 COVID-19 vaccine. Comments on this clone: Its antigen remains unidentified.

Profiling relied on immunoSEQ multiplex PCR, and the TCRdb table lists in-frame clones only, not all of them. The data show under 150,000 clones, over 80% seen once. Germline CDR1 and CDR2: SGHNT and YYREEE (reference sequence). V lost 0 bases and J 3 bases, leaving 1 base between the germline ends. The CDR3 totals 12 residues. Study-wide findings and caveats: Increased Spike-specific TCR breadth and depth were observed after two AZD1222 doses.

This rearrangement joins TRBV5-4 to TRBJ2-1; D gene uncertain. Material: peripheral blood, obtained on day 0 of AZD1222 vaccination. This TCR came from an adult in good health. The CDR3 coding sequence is TGTGCCAGCAGCTTGGACTACAATGAGCAGTTCTTC. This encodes CASSLDYNEQFF.